These T cell receptor beta chains were read from a single sample in a study of T cells after yellow fever vaccination. TCRdb itself ran the 5' RACE reads through MiXCR, one entry per CDR3 protein. Among over 200,000 distinct CDR3 sequences listed, more than 6.5% were seen once. Material: CD4+ T cells sorted from PBMCs, obtained on the day of the yellow fever booster vaccination. The source is a man aged 30 to 45 who received the YFV17D yellow fever vaccine. The conserved cysteine and the conserved F or W are not part of the CDR3 here. Fields, in order: CDR3 protein, D gene, V gene, J gene. A D gene is named only where the DNA matches it firmly.

ASRRQNTQY	.	TRBV6-6	TRBJ2-3
ATSERDYEQF	.	TRBV24-1	TRBJ2-1
ASSGTDLNTEAF	.	TRBV6-1	TRBJ1-1
SVGRSGEQF	.	TRBV20-1	TRBJ2-1
ASSQDGGNSPLH	.	TRBV3-1	TRBJ1-6
ASSLGRQNPKRNGYT	.	TRBV5-1	TRBJ1-2
ASTPPGQRETQY	.	TRBV19	TRBJ2-5
ASAGAYYEQY	.	TRBV12-5	TRBJ2-7
ASRVSGTGGWDTQY	TRBD1	TRBV28	TRBJ2-3
ASSLTAGGPGEQY	TRBD2	TRBV3-1	TRBJ2-7
ASSQVAGVADTQY	TRBD2	TRBV4-3	TRBJ2-3
ASSFLWAPGYQETQY	.	TRBV11-2	TRBJ2-5
SARDDGGEQF	.	TRBV20-1	TRBJ2-1
ASSERSARSDEQF	.	TRBV10-1	TRBJ2-1
AWAQGLALNEQY	TRBD2	TRBV30	TRBJ2-7
ASMPTSGSYEQY	TRBD2	TRBV14	TRBJ2-7
SVGEGRNQPQH	.	TRBV29-1	TRBJ1-5
SVGQGMDPSTDTQY	TRBD1	TRBV29-1	TRBJ2-3
AWSASSGRKQF	TRBD2	TRBV30	TRBJ2-1
SAQIWGQPSYEQY	TRBD1	TRBV20-1	TRBJ2-7
ASSAQHGNQPQH	.	TRBV6-1	TRBJ1-5
ASSFALGMDTQY	.	TRBV11-2	TRBJ2-3
ASSLAGGGVTDTQY	TRBD2	TRBV5-1	TRBJ2-3
SAPGGGTYEQY	.	TRBV20-1	TRBJ2-7
ASSRTSGSIYNEQF	TRBD2	TRBV7-2	TRBJ2-1
ASSQRGTSVYNEQF	TRBD2	TRBV4-2	TRBJ2-1
ASIPGGLNYEQY	.	TRBV7-2	TRBJ2-7
SASIRGTGELF	.	TRBV20-1	TRBJ2-2
ASSTGLSGNEQF	.	TRBV5-4	TRBJ2-1
SARDNRGSDYGYT	TRBD1	TRBV20-1	TRBJ1-2
ASSSGPIYGYT	.	TRBV12-3/TRBV12-4	TRBJ1-2